This is a list of T cell receptor beta chains from one sample in a study of blood T cell repertoires in COVID-19. Libraries were prepared by immunoSEQ multiplex PCR; TCRdb keeps only in-frame clonotypes and omits some of them. The sample contains around 320,000 clones, roughly 90% of which appear only once. The sample consisted of peripheral blood. The receptors were sampled from a young man with active or convalescent COVID-19. CDR3s include the opening cysteine and the closing phenylalanine or tryptophan. The order of the fields is J gene, D gene, V gene, clone size, CDR3 DNA, CDR3 protein. The D gene is left open where the match is weak. The size of a clone is reported for some rows only, either as once, few or many, or as a class for expanded clones.

J: TRBJ2-3
D: TRBD1
V: TRBV5-1
size: -
DNA: TGCGCCAGCAGCTTGCAAGGACAGGGGGCCTCAGATACGCAGTATTTT
CDR3: CASSLQGQGASDTQYF

J: TRBJ2-5
D: TRBD2
V: TRBV24-1
size: -
DNA: TGTGCCACCAGTGACCCCCGGACTAGCGGAAAAGAGACCCAGTACTTC
CDR3: CATSDPRTSGKETQYF

J: TRBJ2-7
D: TRBD1
V: TRBV5-1
size: -
DNA: TGCGCCAGCAGCAGCGGGACAGGGGATGTCGAGCAGTACTTC
CDR3: CASSSGTGDVEQYF

J: TRBJ2-3
D: -
V: TRBV20-1
size: -
DNA: TGCAGTGCGCGTGTTTCAGATACGCAGTATTTT
CDR3: CSARVSDTQYF

J: TRBJ1-5
D: TRBD1
V: TRBV6-5
size: -
DNA: TGTGCCAGCAGTCCGGACAGGGGGAATCAACCCCAGCATTTT
CDR3: CASSPDRGNQPQHF

J: TRBJ2-7
D: -
V: TRBV5-6
size: once
DNA: TGTGCCAGCAGCTTCGGAGGGTCCGAGCAGTACTTC
CDR3: CASSFGGSEQYF

J: TRBJ2-2
D: -
V: TRBV5-4
size: once
DNA: TGTGCCAGCAGCTTGGGAGACGGGGAGCTGTTTTTT
CDR3: CASSLGDGELFF

J: TRBJ2-7
D: TRBD2
V: TRBV10-2
size: -
DNA: TGCGCCAGCAGACAACTAGCGGGAGCCTACGAGCAGTACTTC
CDR3: CASRQLAGAYEQYF

J: TRBJ1-5
D: -
V: TRBV2
size: -
DNA: TGTGCCAGCGCGAGGGACATGAGCAATCAGCCCCAGCATTTT
CDR3: CASARDMSNQPQHF

J: TRBJ2-7
D: TRBD1
V: TRBV5-1
size: once
DNA: TGCGCCAGCAGCTTGGCAGGGGACAGAGGCGCCGAGCAGTACTTC
CDR3: CASSLAGDRGAEQYF

J: TRBJ1-6
D: -
V: TRBV5-8
size: few
DNA: TGTGCCAGCAGCTTGAAGACGGGGAATTCACCCCTCCACTTT
CDR3: CASSLKTGNSPLHF

J: TRBJ2-1
D: TRBD1
V: TRBV5-1
size: -
DNA: TGCGCCAGCAGTCCCGGGACAGGGACCGGACGGAATGAGCAGTTCTTC
CDR3: CASSPGTGTGRNEQFF

J: TRBJ1-1
D: -
V: TRBV27
size: -
DNA: TGTGCCAGCAGGCAGGGGTTTGGGACTGAAGCTTTCTTT
CDR3: CASRQGFGTEAFF

J: TRBJ2-1
D: -
V: TRBV6-1
size: -
DNA: TGTGCCAGCAGTGAAGTCGGAGGCAATGAGCAGTTCTTC
CDR3: CASSEVGGNEQFF

J: TRBJ2-2
D: -
V: TRBV9
size: -
DNA: TGTGCCAGCAGCGCCGGGGGAGAGGGGAGGACCGGGGAGCTGTTTTTT
CDR3: CASSAGGEGRTGELFF

J: TRBJ2-1
D: -
V: TRBV7-3
size: -
DNA: TGTGCCAGCAGCTTTACTAGCCCTAATGAGCAGTTCTTC
CDR3: CASSFTSPNEQFF

J: TRBJ2-3
D: -
V: TRBV16
size: -
DNA: TGTGCCAGCAGCCCTAATTTTGGGGCTAGCGCTAGCACAGATACGCAGTATTTT
CDR3: CASSPNFGASASTDTQYF

J: TRBJ1-1
D: -
V: TRBV11-3
size: -
DNA: TGTGCCAGCAGCTTTATATCCGGGACAGAAGCTTTCTTT
CDR3: CASSFISGTEAFF

J: TRBJ2-7
D: -
V: TRBV7-2
size: -
DNA: TGTGCCAGCAGCGCGGGTAGAGGCTACGAGCAGTACTTC
CDR3: CASSAGRGYEQYF

J: TRBJ2-5
D: TRBD2
V: TRBV4-1
size: -
DNA: TGCGCCAGCAGTTTGGCGGGGGGCCGGACGGAGACCCAGTACTTC
CDR3: CASSLAGGRTETQYF

J: TRBJ1-1
D: -
V: TRBV12-3/TRBV12-4
size: -
DNA: TGTGCCAGCAGTTTAGGGCCGAACACTGAAGCTTTCTTT
CDR3: CASSLGPNTEAFF

J: TRBJ2-7
D: TRBD2
V: TRBV28
size: once
DNA: TGTGCCAGCAGTGCGGGAGGGCAGCTCTACTACGAGCAGTACTTC
CDR3: CASSAGGQLYYEQYF

J: TRBJ1-2
D: -
V: TRBV20-1
size: -
DNA: TGCAGTGCCGTTTTTAGCCATGGCTACACCTTC
CDR3: CSAVFSHGYTF

J: TRBJ2-2
D: TRBD1
V: TRBV18
size: -
DNA: TGTGCCAGCTCACCACGACAGGGGAACACCGGGGAGCTGTTTTTT
CDR3: CASSPRQGNTGELFF

J: TRBJ2-5
D: -
V: TRBV5-1
size: -
DNA: TGCGCCAGCAGCTTTGCGTCCAACCAAGAGACCCAGTACTTC
CDR3: CASSFASNQETQYF

J: TRBJ1-1
D: TRBD1
V: TRBV18
size: -
DNA: TGTGCCAGCTCACCCCTGACAGGGACGGGTCCCGATTCTTTCTTT
CDR3: CASSPLTGTGPDSFF

J: TRBJ1-2
D: TRBD1
V: TRBV7-2
size: -
DNA: TGTGCCAGCAGCTCAGGCGGGACAGGAAACTATGGCTACACCTTC
CDR3: CASSSGGTGNYGYTF

J: TRBJ1-5
D: -
V: TRBV6-5
size: -
DNA: TGTGCCAGCTCTGCCCGGGATGGTAGCAATCAGCCCCAGCATTTT
CDR3: CASSARDGSNQPQHF

J: TRBJ2-2
D: -
V: TRBV7-9
size: -
DNA: TGTGCCAATCTCAGAAACACCGGGGAGCTGTTTTTT
CDR3: CANLRNTGELFF

J: TRBJ1-2
D: -
V: TRBV19
size: -
DNA: TGTGCCAGTAGTCTCTTTCCGCCGGACATGAACTATGGCTACACCTTC
CDR3: CASSLFPPDMNYGYTF

J: TRBJ2-5
D: -
V: TRBV19
size: -
DNA: TGTGCCAGTAGTATAGGGACAGCGTCAGAGACCCAGTACTTC
CDR3: CASSIGTASETQYF

J: TRBJ1-1
D: -
V: TRBV7-9
size: -
DNA: TGTGCCAGCAGCTCTCAGGGCCTGAACACTGAAGCTTTCTTT
CDR3: CASSSQGLNTEAFF

J: TRBJ1-2
D: TRBD1
V: TRBV2
size: once
DNA: TGTGCCAGCAGTACGGGACAGGCGAGCTGGGGCTACACCTTC
CDR3: CASSTGQASWGYTF

J: TRBJ2-7
D: -
V: TRBV21-1
size: -
DNA: TGTGCCAGCAGCGTACAATACCGGGACAGAAATTACGAGCAGTACTTC
CDR3: CASSVQYRDRNYEQYF

J: TRBJ1-5
D: -
V: TRBV2
size: -
DNA: TGTGCCAGCAGTATATTCGGGGACACAAATCAGCCCCAGCATTTT
CDR3: CASSIFGDTNQPQHF

J: TRBJ1-6
D: -
V: TRBV4-1
size: once
DNA: TGCGCCAGCAGCCAAGATATGCGGGTGGCGTCCTATAATTCACCCCTCCACTTT
CDR3: CASSQDMRVASYNSPLHF

J: TRBJ2-5
D: -
V: TRBV14
size: -
DNA: TGTGCCAGCAGCCAACTGGACAGCCAAGAGACCCAGTACTTC
CDR3: CASSQLDSQETQYF

J: TRBJ2-3
D: -
V: TRBV7-6
size: -
DNA: TGTGCCAGCAGCTTAGCGGGAGGAGATGATACGCAGTATTTT
CDR3: CASSLAGGDDTQYF

J: TRBJ2-1
D: -
V: TRBV19
size: -
DNA: TGTGCCAGTAGTATGAGAACTCTTTCCAATGAGCAGTTCTTC
CDR3: CASSMRTLSNEQFF

J: TRBJ1-1
D: TRBD1
V: TRBV6-2/TRBV6-3
size: -
DNA: TGTGCCAGCAGCCGCCCGAGGGACAGGGATGAAGCTTTCTTT
CDR3: CASSRPRDRDEAFF

J: TRBJ2-7
D: -
V: TRBV10-1
size: -
DNA: TGCGCCAGCAGTCCCTACGATTCGTTCGAGCAGTACTTC
CDR3: CASSPYDSFEQYF

J: TRBJ1-2
D: TRBD1
V: TRBV27
size: -
DNA: TGTGCCAGCAGCCGGGGACAGCTCTATGGCTACACCTTC
CDR3: CASSRGQLYGYTF

J: TRBJ1-5
D: -
V: TRBV7-9
size: -
DNA: TGTGCCAGCAGTCGGACAGATAGCAATCAGCCCCAGCATTTT
CDR3: CASSRTDSNQPQHF

J: TRBJ1-6
D: -
V: TRBV11-2
size: -
DNA: TGTGCCAGCAGCCCCGACATTGGTAATTCACCCCTCCACTTT
CDR3: CASSPDIGNSPLHF

J: TRBJ1-6
D: -
V: TRBV5-1
size: -
DNA: TGCGCCAGCAGCTTGGCCCAAGGGCAGGGATCTTCACCCCTCCACTTT
CDR3: CASSLAQGQGSSPLHF

J: TRBJ2-3
D: -
V: TRBV4-1
size: -
DNA: TGCGCCAGCAGCCAAACGGGACTCCCAATGGATACGCAGTATTTT
CDR3: CASSQTGLPMDTQYF